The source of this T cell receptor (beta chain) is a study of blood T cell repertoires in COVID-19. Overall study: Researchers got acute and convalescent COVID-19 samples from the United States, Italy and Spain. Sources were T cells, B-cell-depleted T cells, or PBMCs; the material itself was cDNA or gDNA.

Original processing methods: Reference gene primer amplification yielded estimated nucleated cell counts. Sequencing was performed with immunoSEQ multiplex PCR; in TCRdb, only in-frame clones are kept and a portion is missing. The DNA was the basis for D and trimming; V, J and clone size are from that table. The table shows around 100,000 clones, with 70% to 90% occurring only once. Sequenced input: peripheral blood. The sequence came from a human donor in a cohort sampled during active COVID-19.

The CDR3 sequence: CASSSSGYGYTF. In DNA, the CDR3 is TGTGCCAGCAGTTCAAGCGGTTATGGCTACACCTTC. The genes are TRBV28 and TRBJ1-2; D not resolved. Germline values: CDR1 MDHEN, CDR2 SYDVKM. The CDR3 runs to 12 residues. Trimming left V 4 bases short and J 5 bases short, with 8 bases between.